One sample yielded the 9 T cell receptor beta chains listed below, sequenced in a study of beta chain features in type 1 diabetes. The investigators reverse transcribed all of the isolated RNA, so they sequenced expressed TCRB transcripts. Repertoires were generated with immunoSEQ multiplex PCR, while TCRdb's copy carries only in-frame clones and drops some. The table lists over 350,000 clones, over 13% of them singletons, with approximately 0.019% in the top ten. The sample was naive CD4+ T cells from blood. The receptors here all came from a young woman in good health.

V gene TRBV28 combines with J gene TRBJ1-2; 9 bases are shared with TRBD1. The ends lost 9 bases at V and 6 bases at J; junction bases unmatched: 8. Per the germline V gene, CDR1 is MDHEN and CDR2 is SYDVKM. This CDR3 contains 13 residues. The CDR3 sequence: CASSTGGFDGYTF. DNA of the CDR3: TGTGCCAGTTCGACAGGGGGGTTCGATGGCTACACCTTC.

CDR3 nucleotides: TGTGCCAGTAGTCTGTACACTGAAGCTTTCTTT. Translating gives CASSLYTEAFF. The rearrangement links TRBV19 to TRBJ1-1; D not certain. The CDR3 has 11 residues. The V and J ends lost 5 bases and 3 bases respectively, with 4 bases between them. Germline V gene sequence: CDR1 LNHDA, CDR2 SQIVND (reference sequence).

The J gene is TRBJ1-2, the V gene TRBV7-9; maybe TRBD1 (6 bases). From germline, CDR1 is SEHNR and CDR2 FQNEAQ (reference sequence). CDR3 length: 16 amino acids. The V end lost 3 bases, the J end lost 1 base, and 15 bases lay between the germline ends. The CDR3 reads CASSLTGFPLNYGYTF. Here the CDR3 DNA reads TGTGCCAGCAGCTTGACAGGTTTCCCACTTAACTATGGCTACACCTTC. The full variable domain, with the rest looked up from reference TRBV7-9 and TRBJ1-2, is DTGVSQNPRHKITKRGQNVTFRCDPISEHNRLYWYRQTLGQGPEFLTYFQNEAQLEKSRLLSDRFSAERPKGSFSTLEIQRTEQGDSAMYLCASSLTGFPLNYGYTFGSGTRLTVV.

This rearrangement joins TRBV7-9 to TRBJ2-7; 9 bases agree with TRBD1. The CDR3 sequence is 16 residues long. The germline gives CDR1 SEHNR, CDR2 FQNEAQ (reference sequence). After removal of 5 bases from V and 0 bases from J, the junction contained 8 bases not matched to a gene. CDR3 DNA: TGTGCCAGCAGCCCGGGCCCGGGACAGGGCTCCTACGAGCAGTACTTC. Translating gives CASSPGPGQGSYEQYF.

J is TRBJ2-6 and V is TRBV28; D is uncertain. The CDR3 is 16 residues long. V was pared by 6 bases and J by 5 bases, with 17 bases between. In germline, CDR1 is MDHEN, CDR2 SYDVKM. This CDR3 is CASSPSSVRRANVLTF. Written as DNA, the CDR3 is TGTGCCAGCAGCCCTTCATCGGTGAGAAGGGCCAACGTCCTGACTTTC.

A few counts support this clone. This chain joins TRBV7-2 and TRBJ2-1; 7 nucleotides line up with TRBD1. After removal of 7 bases from V and 8 bases from J, the junction contained 8 bases not matched to a gene. Germline values: CDR1 SGHTA, CDR2 FQGNSA. The CDR3 is made up of 13 amino acids. The CDR3 reads CASTSFTGDEQFF. CDR3 coding DNA: TGTGCCAGCACTTCCTTCACAGGGGATGAGCAGTTCTTC.

The chain couples TRBV29-1 to TRBJ1-2; TRBD1 aligns across 7 bases. Germline loops: CDR1 SQVTM, CDR2 ANQGSEA. J was trimmed by 0 bases and V by 6 bases; bases with no gene match: 4. CDR3 length: 13 amino acids. The CDR3 DNA follows: TGCAGCGTCACAGGGGCCTCTAACTATGGCTACACCTTC. It is translated as CSVTGASNYGYTF.

The rearrangement uses TRBV7-3 and TRBJ2-3, with 8 nucleotides matching TRBD2. The V segment lost 2 bases and the J segment 0 bases; nucleotides outside the gene matches: 1. Germline V gene lookup returns CDR1 SGHTA and CDR2 FQGTGA. The CDR3 is made up of 15 amino acids. The CDR3 region is CASSLSGGSTDTQYF. CDR3 bases: TGTGCCAGCAGCTTATCGGGAGGGAGCACAGATACGCAGTATTTT. Using reference TRBV7-3 and TRBJ2-3 for the parts outside the CDR3, the full variable domain is GAGVSQTPSNKVTEKGKYVELRCDPISGHTALYWYRQSLGQGPEFLIYFQGTGAADDSGLPNDRFFAVRPEGSVSTLKIQRTERGDSAVYLCASSLSGGSTDTQYFGPGTRLTVL.

In this sample, this clone turned up a few times. The gene calls are TRBV30 and TRBJ2-1; 8 nucleotides match TRBD1. CDR3 size: 15 residues. The V segment lost 2 bases and the J segment 9 bases; nucleotides outside the gene matches: 12. Germline V CDR1 and CDR2: GTSNPN, SVGIG (reference sequence). The CDR3 DNA follows: TGTGCCTGGAGTTACCGGACAGGGACTGGGGGTGAGCAGTTCTTC. This gives the protein CAWSYRTGTGGEQFF.